This T cell receptor beta chain came from a study of PD-1 blockade in classical Hodgkin lymphoma. Assay: immunoSEQ multiplex PCR; the TCRdb copy retains only in-frame clones and omits some. The top ten hold under 6.5% of the sample, which has under 75,000 clones, approximately 90% seen once. With 7 bases clipped from V and 0 bases from J, the junction kept 9 bases outside the gene matches. The CDR3 is 16 residues long. CDR1 SGHAT and CDR2 FQDESV come from the germline V gene (reference sequence). Each patient relapsed following autologous stem cell transplantation, and prior brentuximab vedotin exposure differed.

This TCR derives from a human donor with classical Hodgkin lymphoma. Sequencing used peripheral blood mononuclear cells (PBMCs), obtained before the second cycle of nivolumab. The V and J genes are TRBV11-1 and TRBJ1-1, with 9 bases identical to TRBD1. CDR3 residues: CASTRGQGRMNTEAFF. Here the CDR3 DNA reads TGTGCCAGCACCCGAGGACAGGGGCGGATGAACACTGAAGCTTTCTTT.